A selection of T cell receptor beta chains follows, all from one sample in a study of T-cell reconstitution after alpha-beta-depleted transplantation in children. TCRdb recomputed calls from the PCR reads with MiXCR, one row per CDR3 protein. The profile shows almost 500,000 distinct CDR3 sequences, around 12% of them singletons. The specimen comprised PBMCs from the stem cell graft donor, sampled from the stem cell graft. The source is a human donor who donated a stem cell graft to a child with combined immunodeficiency. The CDR3 runs from the conserved cysteine through the conserved F or W. Fields, in order: CDR3 DNA, CDR3 protein, D gene, J gene, clone size, V gene. A D gene is named only where the DNA matches it firmly. Size is stated for part of the rows, as once, few or many counts, or as a class when the clone is expanded.

TGTGCCAGCAGCCCAAGTCCAGAGACTAACTATGGCTACACCTTC,CASSPSPETNYGYTF,-,TRBJ1-2,-,TRBV7-2
TGTGCCACCAGTGATTTGCAAGGAGGAAAGGCTTTCTTT,CATSDLQGGKAFF,-,TRBJ1-1,-,TRBV24-1
TGTGCCAGCAGTTACTCTACTAGCGGGAGTCCGCCCTACGAGCAGTACTTC,CASSYSTSGSPPYEQYF,TRBD2,TRBJ2-7,-,TRBV6-2/TRBV6-3
TGTGCCAGCAGTTTTGATGGCCTTAGCACAGATACGCAGTATTTT,CASSFDGLSTDTQYF,-,TRBJ2-3,many,TRBV12-3/TRBV12-4
TGTGCCAGCAGCTTTAGCAGGGGAAACACCGGGGAGCTGTTTTTT,CASSFSRGNTGELFF,-,TRBJ2-2,few,TRBV7-2
TGTGCCAGCAGCCCGGGACGGCTTAAAGAGACCCAGTACTTC,CASSPGRLKETQYF,-,TRBJ2-5,-,TRBV7-6
TGCGCCAGCAGCCGTAGGACTAGCGGGAGGAGCTCCTACAATGAGCAGTTCTTC,CASSRRTSGRSSYNEQFF,TRBD2,TRBJ2-1,-,TRBV4-3
TGTGCCAGCAGAACAGTGGGACAGGGGGGAGATGGCTACACCTTC,CASRTVGQGGDGYTF,TRBD1,TRBJ1-2,few,TRBV9
TGTGCCAGTACTAGCGCCACACAAGAGACCCAGTACTTC,CASTSATQETQYF,-,TRBJ2-5,few,TRBV19
TGCGCCAGCAGCTCGGGACAGAATAATTCACCCCTCCACTTT,CASSSGQNNSPLHF,TRBD1,TRBJ1-6,few,TRBV5-1
TGTGCCAGCAGCCCTAGGACGTCGGCCTCCTCTGGAAACACCATATATTTT,CASSPRTSASSGNTIYF,-,TRBJ1-3,few,TRBV6-1
TGCGCCAGCAGCCAAGAAGAATCGAGCAGCTACGAGCAGTACTTC,CASSQEESSSYEQYF,-,TRBJ2-7,-,TRBV4-3
TGTGTCAGCAGCTTGGGCGGGACCGGGGAGCTGTTTTTT,CVSSLGGTGELFF,-,TRBJ2-2,-,TRBV5-5
TGTGCCAGCAGTTTAAGTGGACAGGGGGTAGGCAATCAGCCCCAGCATTTT,CASSLSGQGVGNQPQHF,TRBD1,TRBJ1-5,-,TRBV27
TGTGCCACCAGTGGTTCATTGGGTCAGGGAATGAACGAGCAGTACTTC,CATSGSLGQGMNEQYF,-,TRBJ2-7,-,TRBV24-1
TGTGCCAGCAGTTTTAGCCCGGTCTCTGGAAACACCATATATTTT,CASSFSPVSGNTIYF,-,TRBJ1-3,many,TRBV28
TGTGCCAGCATTTCGGGGGGACGGCTAGCCAAAAACATTCAGTACTTC,CASISGGRLAKNIQYF,TRBD2,TRBJ2-4,-,TRBV5-6
TGTGCCAGCATCCCCAAAGGGCGTCCGGGACAGGGAAAGATCAATGAGCAGTTCTTC,CASIPKGRPGQGKINEQFF,TRBD1,TRBJ2-1,-,TRBV12-3/TRBV12-4
TGTGCCACCAGCAGAGATAAAAACAGCCCTCGTTCTGGGGAGCTGTTTTTT,CATSRDKNSPRSGELFF,-,TRBJ2-2,many,TRBV15